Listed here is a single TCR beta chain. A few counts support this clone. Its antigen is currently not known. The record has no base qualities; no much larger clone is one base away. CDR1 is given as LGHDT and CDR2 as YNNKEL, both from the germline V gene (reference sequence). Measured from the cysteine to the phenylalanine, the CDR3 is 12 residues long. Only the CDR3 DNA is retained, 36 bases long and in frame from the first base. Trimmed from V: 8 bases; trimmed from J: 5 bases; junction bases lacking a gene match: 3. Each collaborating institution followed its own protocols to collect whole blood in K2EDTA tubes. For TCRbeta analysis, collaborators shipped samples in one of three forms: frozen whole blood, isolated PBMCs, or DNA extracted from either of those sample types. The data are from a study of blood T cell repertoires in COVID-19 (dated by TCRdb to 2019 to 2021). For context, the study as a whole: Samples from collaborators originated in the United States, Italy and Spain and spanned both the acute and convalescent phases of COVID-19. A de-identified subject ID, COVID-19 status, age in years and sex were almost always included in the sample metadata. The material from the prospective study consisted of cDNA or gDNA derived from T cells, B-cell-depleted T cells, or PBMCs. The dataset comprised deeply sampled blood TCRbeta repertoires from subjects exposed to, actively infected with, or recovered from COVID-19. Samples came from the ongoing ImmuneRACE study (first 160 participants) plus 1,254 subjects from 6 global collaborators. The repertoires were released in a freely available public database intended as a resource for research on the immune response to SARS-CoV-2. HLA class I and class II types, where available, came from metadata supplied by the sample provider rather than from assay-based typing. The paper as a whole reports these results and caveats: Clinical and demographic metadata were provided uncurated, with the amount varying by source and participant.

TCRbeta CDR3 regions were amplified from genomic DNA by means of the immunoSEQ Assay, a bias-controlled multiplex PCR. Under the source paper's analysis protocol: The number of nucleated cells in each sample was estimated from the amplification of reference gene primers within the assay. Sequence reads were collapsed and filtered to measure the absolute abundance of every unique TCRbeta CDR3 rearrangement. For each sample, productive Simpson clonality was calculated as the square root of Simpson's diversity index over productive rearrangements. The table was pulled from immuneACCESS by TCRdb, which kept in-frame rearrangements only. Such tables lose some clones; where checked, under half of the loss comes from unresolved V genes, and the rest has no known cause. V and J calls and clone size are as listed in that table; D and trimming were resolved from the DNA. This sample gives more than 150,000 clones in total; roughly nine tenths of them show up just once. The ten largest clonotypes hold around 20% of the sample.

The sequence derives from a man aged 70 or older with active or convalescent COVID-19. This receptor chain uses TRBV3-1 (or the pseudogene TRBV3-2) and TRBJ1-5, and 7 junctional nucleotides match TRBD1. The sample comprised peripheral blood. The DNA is TGTGCCAGCGGGACAGCGGATCAGCCCCAGCATTTT. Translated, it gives CASGTADQPQHF.